Described below is a single TCR beta chain sequence and its context. Its antigen specificity is not known. No base qualities exist here, and no much larger clone lies one base off it. V is trimmed back by 7 bases and J by 1 base, and the junction contains 3 bases that no gene match accounts for. There are 14 amino acids in the CDR3, from cysteine to phenylalanine inclusive. CDR3 DNA is the only sequence kept; it has 42 bases, read in frame from the first base. The germline V gene provides CDR1 SGHRS and CDR2 YFSETQ. The library came from 5' RACE. The sample was run on a NextSeq 500. To allow correction of PCR and sequencing errors, the TCR library protocol tagged every TCR cDNA molecule with a unique molecular identifier. In the source study's methods: TCR identification, UMI-based error correction and CDR3 extraction were performed with Decombinator tools. Expanded TCRs were defined as those above a frequency of 2 per 1,000, corresponding to the top 1% of the tumor frequency distribution. Renyi diversity was calculated using the R vegan package after each repertoire was subsampled 100 times to 5,000 TCRs. CDR3 similarity networks were constructed using string-kernel similarity of amino acid triplets, with links drawn between CDR3s whose pairwise similarity was above 0.82. TCRdb handled the public reads itself, with Q25 trimming in fastp and clone calling in MiXCR, and kept productive beta chains. Every distinct CDR3 protein forms one entry, paired with its most common genes and DNA. Clone size and V and J calls follow TCRdb, not the original study. The sample table holds 90,000 or so distinct CDR3 sequences, of which approximately 8.5% were seen once. The ten largest clones take up 6.9% of the sample.

This sample is drawn from a study of spatial heterogeneity in lung cancer (dated by TCRdb to between 2018 and 2021). For the study in its entirety: Beta-chain transcripts were consistently detected in greater numbers than alpha-chain transcripts, which likely reflects a higher abundance of beta-chain transcripts. In the raw uncorrected reads, each unique combination of TCR and UMI appeared more than ten times on average. In non-small cell lung cancer, the study quantitatively compared TCR alpha and beta repertoires across several tumor regions, matched nontumor lung, and blood. Nonsynonymous mutation counts, determined by whole-exome sequencing of tumor tissue, were related to TCR repertoire features. At surgery, roughly 220 tumor regions, approximately 64 matched nontumor lung samples and 45 to 60 PBMC samples were TCR-sequenced for both alpha and beta chains. General conclusions and limits of the study: Ubiquitous expanded tumor TCRs were detected in blood more often at tumor resection than at routine follow-up. Confirming at a functional level the hypothesis that regional TCRs recognize regional mutations was considered to require additional single-cell paired TCR alpha and beta sequencing.

The sample's time point label is to be understood as: sample taken at primary tumor resection. Whole RNA extracted from tumor and nontumor lung tissue, or from cryopreserved PBMC samples, was used for TCR sequencing without cell sorting. Samples were obtained from roughly 72 patients with early-stage, untreated non-small cell lung cancer from the lung TRACERx cohort. Only patients with enough RNA available from two or more tumor regions were chosen for TCR sequencing. The sequence came from a male donor with early-stage non-small cell lung cancer. The sequencing here drew on PBMCs, taken at surgery. In this chain, TRBV5-1 is recombined with TRBJ2-3; TRBD2 matches 10 bases in the middle. The DNA sequence reads TGCGCCAGCTCCAGCGGGGGGGGCACAGATACGCAGTATTTT. Its amino acids are CASSSGGGTDTQYF. The variable domain in full, with residues beyond the CDR3 obtained from the reference TRBV5-1 and TRBJ2-3 genes, is KAGVTQTPRYLIKTRGQQVTLSCSPISGHRSVSWYQQTPGQGLQFLFEYFSETQRNKGNFPGRFSGRQFSNSRSEMNVSTLELGDSALYLCASSSGGGTDTQYFGPGTRLTVL.